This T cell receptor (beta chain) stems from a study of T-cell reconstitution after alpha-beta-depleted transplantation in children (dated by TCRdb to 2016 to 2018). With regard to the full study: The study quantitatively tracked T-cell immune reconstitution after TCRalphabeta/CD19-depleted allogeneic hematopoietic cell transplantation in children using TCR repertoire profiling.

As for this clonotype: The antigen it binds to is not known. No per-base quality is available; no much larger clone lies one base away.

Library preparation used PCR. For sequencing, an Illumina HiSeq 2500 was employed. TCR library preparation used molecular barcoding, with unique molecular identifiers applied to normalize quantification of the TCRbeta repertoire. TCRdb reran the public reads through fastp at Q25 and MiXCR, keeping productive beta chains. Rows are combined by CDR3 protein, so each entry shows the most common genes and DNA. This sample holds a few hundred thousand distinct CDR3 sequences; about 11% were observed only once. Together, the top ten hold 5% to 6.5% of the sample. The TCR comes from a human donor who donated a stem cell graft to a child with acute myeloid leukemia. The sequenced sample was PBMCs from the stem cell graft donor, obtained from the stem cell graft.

The DNA sequence is given as TGTGCCAGCTCAAGAGGGGGAACCTACGAGCAGTACTTC. It encodes CASSRGGTYEQYF. This chain joins TRBV6-5 to TRBJ2-7; the D region possibly corresponds to TRBD1 (6 bases align). V gives up 8 bases and J gives up 2 bases, and the segment between their germline ends measures 13 bases. Taken from cysteine to phenylalanine, the CDR3 has 13 residues. CDR3 DNA is the only sequence kept; it has 39 bases, read in frame from the first base. The germline V gene gives CDR1 as MNHEY and CDR2 as SVGAGI.